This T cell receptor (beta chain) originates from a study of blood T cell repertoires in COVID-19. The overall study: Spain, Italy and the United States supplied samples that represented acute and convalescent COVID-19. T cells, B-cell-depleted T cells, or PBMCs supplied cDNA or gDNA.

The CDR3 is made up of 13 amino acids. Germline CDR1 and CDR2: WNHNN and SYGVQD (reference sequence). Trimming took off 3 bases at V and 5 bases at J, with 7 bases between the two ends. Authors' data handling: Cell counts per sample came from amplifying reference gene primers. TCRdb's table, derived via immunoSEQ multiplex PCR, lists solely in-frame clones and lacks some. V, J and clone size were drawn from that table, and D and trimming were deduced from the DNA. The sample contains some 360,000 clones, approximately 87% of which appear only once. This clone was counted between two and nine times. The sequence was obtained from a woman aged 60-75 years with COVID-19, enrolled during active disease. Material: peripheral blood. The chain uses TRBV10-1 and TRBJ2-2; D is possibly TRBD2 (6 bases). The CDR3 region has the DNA TGCGCCAGCAGTGAAGGAGGGACCGGGGAGCTGTTTTTT. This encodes CASSEGGTGELFF.